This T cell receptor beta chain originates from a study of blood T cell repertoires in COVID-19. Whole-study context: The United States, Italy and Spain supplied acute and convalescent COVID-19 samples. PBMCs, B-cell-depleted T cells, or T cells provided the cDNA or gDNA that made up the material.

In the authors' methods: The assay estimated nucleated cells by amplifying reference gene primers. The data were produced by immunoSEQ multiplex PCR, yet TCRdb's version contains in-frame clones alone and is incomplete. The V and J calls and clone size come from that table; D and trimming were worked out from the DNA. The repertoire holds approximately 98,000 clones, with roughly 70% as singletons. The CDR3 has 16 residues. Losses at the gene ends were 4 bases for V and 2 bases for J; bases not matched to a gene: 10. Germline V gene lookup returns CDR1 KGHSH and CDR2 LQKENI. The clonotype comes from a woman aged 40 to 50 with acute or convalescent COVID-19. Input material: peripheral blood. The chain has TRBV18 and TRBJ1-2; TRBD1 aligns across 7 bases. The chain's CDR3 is CASSQPDRVTNYGYTF. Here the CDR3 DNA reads TGTGCCAGCTCACAACCCGACAGGGTGACGAACTATGGCTACACCTTC.